Listed below are T cell receptor beta chains from one sample, sequenced in a study of response to subunit inactivated influenza vaccine. Each CDR3 protein is one row after TCRdb ran MiXCR on the RT-PCR reads. The data show some 550,000 distinct CDR3 sequences, approximately 24% seen once. The sample also formed part of further work on T cells expressing NK-cell markers.

The sequenced sample was CD4+ T cells sorted from PBMCs, obtained about 12 days after vaccination. The receptors were sampled from a man aged 50 to 59 who received an inactivated influenza vaccine. The conserved cysteine and the conserved F or W are not part of the CDR3 here.

CDR3aa: ASRSPTIRGLN
v_gene: TRBV28
j_gene: TRBJ2-4

CDR3aa: ASSFVGQTEAF
v_gene: TRBV5-4
j_gene: TRBJ1-1

CDR3aa: SVEDGGTGQNTEAF
v_gene: TRBV29-1
j_gene: TRBJ1-1

CDR3aa: ASKINTGELF
v_gene: TRBV6-6
j_gene: TRBJ2-2

CDR3aa: ASRYRTIQETQY
v_gene: TRBV12-3/TRBV12-4
j_gene: TRBJ2-5

CDR3aa: ASSQGGTLTDTQY
v_gene: TRBV4-3
j_gene: TRBJ2-3

CDR3aa: ASSLGGTGRTGELF
v_gene: TRBV5-5
j_gene: TRBJ2-2

CDR3aa: ATRTGTGDSDTQY
v_gene: TRBV15
j_gene: TRBJ2-3

CDR3aa: ASSLVKKADLISGANVLT
v_gene: TRBV11-1
j_gene: TRBJ2-6

CDR3aa: AISESKRETITDTQY
v_gene: TRBV10-3
j_gene: TRBJ2-3

CDR3aa: ASSDFYSGGID
v_gene: TRBV6-2/TRBV6-3
j_gene: TRBJ2-5

CDR3aa: ASSYLWRGGRETQY
v_gene: TRBV28
j_gene: TRBJ2-5

CDR3aa: SAQGTSGEYEQY
v_gene: TRBV20-1
j_gene: TRBJ2-7

CDR3aa: ASSQVATASYEQY
v_gene: TRBV5-5
j_gene: TRBJ2-7

CDR3aa: SASGGTGANEQF
v_gene: TRBV20-1
j_gene: TRBJ2-1

CDR3aa: SVGSRDTAEKLF
v_gene: TRBV29-1
j_gene: TRBJ1-4

CDR3aa: ASSYSRTGASGTDTQY
v_gene: TRBV6-5
j_gene: TRBJ2-3

CDR3aa: ATSVASGGAYNEQF
v_gene: TRBV24-1
j_gene: TRBJ2-1

CDR3aa: ASTSPGGSFHEQY
v_gene: TRBV28
j_gene: TRBJ2-7

CDR3aa: ASSTRDFKETQY
v_gene: TRBV7-9
j_gene: TRBJ2-5

CDR3aa: ASSPRASGNTDTQY
v_gene: TRBV7-8
j_gene: TRBJ2-3

CDR3aa: ASSWTSGEDTQY
v_gene: TRBV5-1
j_gene: TRBJ2-3

CDR3aa: ASSTAGVYNEQF
v_gene: TRBV10-1
j_gene: TRBJ2-1

CDR3aa: ASSHKSGTTGEQY
v_gene: TRBV5-1
j_gene: TRBJ2-7

CDR3aa: ASSLGGSGVADTQY
v_gene: TRBV5-5
j_gene: TRBJ2-3

CDR3aa: ASSYSTFSGREQY
v_gene: TRBV6-2/TRBV6-3
j_gene: TRBJ2-7

CDR3aa: ASSLDSGALAYGYT
v_gene: TRBV7-8
j_gene: TRBJ1-2

CDR3aa: ATSMETQY
v_gene: TRBV3-1
j_gene: TRBJ2-5

CDR3aa: ASSFTGGAFTEAF
v_gene: TRBV7-2
j_gene: TRBJ1-1

CDR3aa: ASSSLFRDRDYGYT
v_gene: TRBV11-2
j_gene: TRBJ1-2

CDR3aa: ASSRGGQGYNEQF
v_gene: TRBV7-9
j_gene: TRBJ2-1

CDR3aa: ASSYTDTNYGYT
v_gene: TRBV5-1
j_gene: TRBJ1-2

CDR3aa: ASSFQDSMRNQPQH
v_gene: TRBV6-2/TRBV6-3
j_gene: TRBJ1-5

CDR3aa: ASSLEKNNEQF
v_gene: TRBV5-6
j_gene: TRBJ2-1

CDR3aa: ASSWAADYEQY
v_gene: TRBV7-2
j_gene: TRBJ2-7

CDR3aa: SVGRLAGKISYNEQF
v_gene: TRBV29-1
j_gene: TRBJ2-1

CDR3aa: ASSLQGSVSEKLF
v_gene: TRBV5-1
j_gene: TRBJ1-4

CDR3aa: SARMTGLGANVLT
v_gene: TRBV20-1
j_gene: TRBJ2-6

CDR3aa: ASSLGGGIQPQH
v_gene: TRBV28
j_gene: TRBJ1-5

CDR3aa: ASGLARVSSYNEQF
v_gene: TRBV12-5
j_gene: TRBJ2-1

CDR3aa: ASSPGAGETQY
v_gene: TRBV7-2
j_gene: TRBJ2-5

CDR3aa: ASSPAGTSKGEQF
v_gene: TRBV4-2
j_gene: TRBJ2-1

CDR3aa: SGSGGFSYEQY
v_gene: TRBV20-1
j_gene: TRBJ2-7

CDR3aa: ASSNSRTGGAGLNEQF
v_gene: TRBV21-1
j_gene: TRBJ2-1

CDR3aa: ASSSLQGLDGYT
v_gene: TRBV7-9
j_gene: TRBJ1-2

CDR3aa: ASSLGDRVLKSPLH
v_gene: TRBV12-3/TRBV12-4
j_gene: TRBJ1-6

CDR3aa: SVDSGRRRETQY
v_gene: TRBV29-1
j_gene: TRBJ2-5

CDR3aa: SAGQQGYEQY
v_gene: TRBV20-1
j_gene: TRBJ2-7

CDR3aa: ASSPRQAGETQY
v_gene: TRBV7-8
j_gene: TRBJ2-5

CDR3aa: ASSRGFGEQF
v_gene: TRBV18
j_gene: TRBJ2-1